Sequencing of this TCR beta chain was carried out in a study of blood T cell repertoires in COVID-19. The overall study: Nucleic acid was either cDNA or gDNA, and it came from T cells, B-cell-depleted T cells, or PBMCs.

The V segment lost 6 bases and the J segment 5 bases; nucleotides outside the gene matches: 13. The CDR3 covers 17 residues. Germline values: CDR1 SNHLY, CDR2 FYNNEI. Authors' methods: Estimated nucleated cell counts came from reference gene primer amplification. This table comes from immunoSEQ multiplex PCR, and its TCRdb copy is limited to in-frame clones, with some not included. V, J and clone size derive from that table, while D and trimming were established from the DNA sequence. Of roughly 270,000 clones in the sample, around 80% are singletons; the top ten hold over 4%. Residents of over 20 US areas, aged about 18 to 100 years, made up the participants.

This receptor was taken from a man aged 40-49 years who had been exposed to COVID-19. V gene TRBV2 combines with J gene TRBJ2-5, with 12 bases that match TRBD2. The sequenced material came from PBMCs or T cells enriched from blood (not recorded which). CDR3 bases: TGTGCCAGCAGCCTATCTAGCGGGAGGGCCAGAAGTGAGACCCAGTACTTC. Amino acids: CASSLSSGRARSETQYF.